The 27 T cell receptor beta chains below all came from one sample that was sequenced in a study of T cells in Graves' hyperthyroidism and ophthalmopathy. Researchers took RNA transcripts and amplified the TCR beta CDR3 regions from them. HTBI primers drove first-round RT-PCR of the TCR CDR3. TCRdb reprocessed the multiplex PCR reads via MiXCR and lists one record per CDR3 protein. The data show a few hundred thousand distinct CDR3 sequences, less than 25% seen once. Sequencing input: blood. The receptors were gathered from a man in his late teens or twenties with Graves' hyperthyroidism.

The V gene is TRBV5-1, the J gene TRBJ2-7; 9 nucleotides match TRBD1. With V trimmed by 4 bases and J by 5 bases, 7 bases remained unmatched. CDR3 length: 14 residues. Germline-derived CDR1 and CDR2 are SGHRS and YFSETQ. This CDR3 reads CASSGWTGEDEQYF. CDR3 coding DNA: TGCGCCAGCAGCGGCTGGACAGGGGAGGACGAGCAGTACTTC. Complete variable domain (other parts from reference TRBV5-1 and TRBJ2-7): KAGVTQTPRYLIKTRGQQVTLSCSPISGHRSVSWYQQTPGQGLQFLFEYFSETQRNKGNFPGRFSGRQFSNSRSEMNVSTLELGDSALYLCASSGWTGEDEQYFGPGTRLTVT.

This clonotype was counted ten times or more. This CDR3 is CSVDWGRQGVYEQYF. The CDR3 region has the DNA TGCAGCGTTGATTGGGGGCGGCAGGGCGTGTACGAGCAGTACTTC. The V and J genes are TRBV29-1 and TRBJ2-7, with D perhaps matching TRBD1 (6 bases). The V gene's germline CDR1 is SQVTM and CDR2 ANQGSEA. V was shortened by 3 bases and J by 4 bases, with 19 bases between the two germline ends. CDR3 length equals 15 residues.

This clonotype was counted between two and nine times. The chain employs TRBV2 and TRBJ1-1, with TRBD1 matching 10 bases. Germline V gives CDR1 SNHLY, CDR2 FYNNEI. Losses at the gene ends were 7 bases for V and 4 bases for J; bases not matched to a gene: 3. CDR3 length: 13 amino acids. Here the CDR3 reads CASTTGGLTEAFF. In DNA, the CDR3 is TGTGCCAGCACGACAGGGGGCCTCACTGAAGCTTTCTTT.

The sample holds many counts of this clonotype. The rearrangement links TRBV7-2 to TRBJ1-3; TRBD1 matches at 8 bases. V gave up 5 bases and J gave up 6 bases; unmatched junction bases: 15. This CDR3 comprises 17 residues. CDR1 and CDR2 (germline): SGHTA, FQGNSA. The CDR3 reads CASSLATRTGWENTIYF. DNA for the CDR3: TGTGCCAGCAGCCTCGCGACTCGGACAGGGTGGGAAAACACCATATATTTT.

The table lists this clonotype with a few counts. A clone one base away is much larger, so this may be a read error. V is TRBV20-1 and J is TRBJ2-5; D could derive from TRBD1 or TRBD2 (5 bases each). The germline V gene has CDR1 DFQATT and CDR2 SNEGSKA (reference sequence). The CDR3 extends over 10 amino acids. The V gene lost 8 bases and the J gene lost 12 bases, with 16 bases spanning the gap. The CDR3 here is CSSTRDPKYF. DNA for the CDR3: TGCAGTTCCACCCGGGACCCCAAGTACTTC.

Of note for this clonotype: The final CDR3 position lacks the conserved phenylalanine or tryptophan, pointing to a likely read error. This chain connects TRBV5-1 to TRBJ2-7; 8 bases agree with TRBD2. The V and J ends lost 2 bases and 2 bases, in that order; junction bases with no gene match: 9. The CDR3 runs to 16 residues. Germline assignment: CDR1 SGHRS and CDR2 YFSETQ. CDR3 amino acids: CASSFHRGGTTYEQYL. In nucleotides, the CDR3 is TGCGCCAGCAGCTTCCACCGCGGGGGGACCACCTACGAGCAGTACCTC.

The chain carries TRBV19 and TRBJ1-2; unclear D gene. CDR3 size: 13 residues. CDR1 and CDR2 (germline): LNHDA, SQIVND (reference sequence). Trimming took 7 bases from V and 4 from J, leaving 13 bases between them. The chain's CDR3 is CASTSTAGYGYTF. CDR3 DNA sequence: TGTGCCAGTACCTCGACGGCCGGCTATGGCTACACCTTC.

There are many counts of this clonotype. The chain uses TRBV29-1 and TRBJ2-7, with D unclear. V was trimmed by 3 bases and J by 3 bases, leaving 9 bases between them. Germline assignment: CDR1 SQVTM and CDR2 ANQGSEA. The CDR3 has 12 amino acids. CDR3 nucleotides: TGCAGCGTTGAGCCGGGCGACTACGAGCAGTACTTC. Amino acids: CSVEPGDYEQYF.

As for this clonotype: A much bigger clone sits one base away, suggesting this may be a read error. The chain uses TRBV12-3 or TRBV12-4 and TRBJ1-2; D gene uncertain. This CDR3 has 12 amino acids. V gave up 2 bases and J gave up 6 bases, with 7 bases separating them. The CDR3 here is CASSLFVNGYTF. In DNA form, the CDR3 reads TGTGCCAGCAGTTTATTTGTGAATGGCTACACCTTC.

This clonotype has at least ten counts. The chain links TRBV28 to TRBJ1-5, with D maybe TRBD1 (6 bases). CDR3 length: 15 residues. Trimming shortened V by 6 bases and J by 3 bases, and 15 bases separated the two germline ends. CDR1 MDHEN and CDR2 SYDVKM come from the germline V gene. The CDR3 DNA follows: TGTGCCAGCAGGATCCCAGGGGCAACCAATCAGCCCCAGCATTTT. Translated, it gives CASRIPGATNQPQHF.

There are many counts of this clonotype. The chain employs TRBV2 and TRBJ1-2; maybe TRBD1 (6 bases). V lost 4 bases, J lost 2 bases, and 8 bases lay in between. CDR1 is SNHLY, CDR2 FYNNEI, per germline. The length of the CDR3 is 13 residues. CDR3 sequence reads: CASSGDRNYGYTF. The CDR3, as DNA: TGTGCCAGCAGTGGTGACAGGAACTATGGCTACACCTTC.

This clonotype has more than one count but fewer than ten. CDR3 DNA sequence: TGTGCCAGCAGCCAAGCCGAGATCCAAGAGACCCAGTACTTC. Encoded protein: CASSQAEIQETQYF. The chain combines TRBV3-1 with TRBJ2-5, with D hard to call. The V gene lost 1 base and the J gene lost 1 base, with 7 bases spanning the gap. The CDR3 loop spans 14 amino acids. Germline V gene sequence: CDR1 LGHDT, CDR2 YNNKEL (reference sequence).

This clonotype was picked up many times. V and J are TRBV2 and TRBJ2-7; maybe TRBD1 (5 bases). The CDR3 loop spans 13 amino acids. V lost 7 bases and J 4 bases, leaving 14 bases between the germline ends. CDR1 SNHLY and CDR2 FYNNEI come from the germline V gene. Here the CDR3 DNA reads TGTGCCAGCACACGCAGGGTCTTGTACGAGCAGTACTTC. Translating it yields CASTRRVLYEQYF. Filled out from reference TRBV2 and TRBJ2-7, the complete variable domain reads EPEVTQTPSHQVTQMGQEVILRCVPISNHLYFYWYRQILGQKVEFLVSFYNNEISEKSEIFDDQFSVERPDGSNFTLKIRSTKLEDSAMYFCASTRRVLYEQYFGPGTRLTVT.

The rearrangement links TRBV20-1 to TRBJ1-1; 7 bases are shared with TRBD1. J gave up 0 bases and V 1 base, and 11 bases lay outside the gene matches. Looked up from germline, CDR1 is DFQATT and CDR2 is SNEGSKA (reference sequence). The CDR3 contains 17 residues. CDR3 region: CSARAQGGRNMNTEAFF. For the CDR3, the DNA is TGCAGTGCTAGAGCGCAGGGGGGGCGGAATATGAACACTGAAGCTTTCTTT.

This chain's CDR3 is CASSATLAGGQETQYF. DNA of the CDR3: TGTGCCAGCAGCGCCACTCTAGCGGGGGGCCAGGAGACCCAGTACTTC. The chain recombines TRBV5-6 with TRBJ2-5, with 11 bases that match TRBD2. The CDR3 length is 16 residues. The germline V gene encodes CDR1 SGHDT and CDR2 YYEEEE. The ends lost 4 bases at V and 5 bases at J; junction bases unmatched: 10.

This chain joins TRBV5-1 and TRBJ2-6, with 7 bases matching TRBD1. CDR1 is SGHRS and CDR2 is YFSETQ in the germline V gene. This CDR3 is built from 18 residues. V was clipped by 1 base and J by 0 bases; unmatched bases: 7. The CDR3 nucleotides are TGCGCCAGCAGCTTGAGGGGGCCCAACCTCTCTGGGGCCAACGTCCTGACTTTC. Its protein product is CASSLRGPNLSGANVLTF.

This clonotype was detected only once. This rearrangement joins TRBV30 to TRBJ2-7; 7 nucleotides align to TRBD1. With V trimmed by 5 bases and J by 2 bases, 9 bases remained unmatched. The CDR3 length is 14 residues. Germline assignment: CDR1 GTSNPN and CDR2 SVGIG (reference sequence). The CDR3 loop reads CAWVRQGGPYEQYF. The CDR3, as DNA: TGTGCCTGGGTCAGACAGGGCGGGCCCTACGAGCAGTACTTC.

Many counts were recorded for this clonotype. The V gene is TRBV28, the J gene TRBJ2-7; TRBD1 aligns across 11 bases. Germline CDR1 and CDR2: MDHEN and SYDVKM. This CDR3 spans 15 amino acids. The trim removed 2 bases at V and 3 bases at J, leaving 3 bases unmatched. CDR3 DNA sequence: TGTGCCAGCAGTTTAGGGACAGGGGGATTCTACGAGCAGTACTTC. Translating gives CASSLGTGGFYEQYF.

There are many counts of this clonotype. The CDR3 DNA follows: TGTGCCAGCAGTTGGACCCCGGGGGTCTCCGAGCAGTACTTC. Protein product: CASSWTPGVSEQYF. V usage is TRBV6-2 or TRBV6-3 and J usage is TRBJ2-7; tentative D call: TRBD2 (6 bases). Germline CDR1 MNHEY, CDR2 SVGEGT. The CDR3 runs to 14 residues. V lost 4 bases to trimming and J lost 6 bases, with 16 bases between them.

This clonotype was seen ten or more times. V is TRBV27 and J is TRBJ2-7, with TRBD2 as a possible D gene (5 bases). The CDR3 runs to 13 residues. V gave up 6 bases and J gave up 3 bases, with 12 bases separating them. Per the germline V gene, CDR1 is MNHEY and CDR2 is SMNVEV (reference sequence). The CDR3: CASSSNEGYEQYF. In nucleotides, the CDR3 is TGTGCCAGCAGCTCCAACGAGGGCTACGAGCAGTACTTC.

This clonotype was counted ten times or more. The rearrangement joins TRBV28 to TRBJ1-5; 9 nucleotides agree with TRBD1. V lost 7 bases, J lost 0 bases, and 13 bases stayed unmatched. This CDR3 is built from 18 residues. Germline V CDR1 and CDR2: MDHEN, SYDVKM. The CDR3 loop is CASTYQLQGAYSNQPQHF. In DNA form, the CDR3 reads TGTGCCAGCACCTATCAATTACAGGGGGCTTATAGCAATCAGCCCCAGCATTTT.

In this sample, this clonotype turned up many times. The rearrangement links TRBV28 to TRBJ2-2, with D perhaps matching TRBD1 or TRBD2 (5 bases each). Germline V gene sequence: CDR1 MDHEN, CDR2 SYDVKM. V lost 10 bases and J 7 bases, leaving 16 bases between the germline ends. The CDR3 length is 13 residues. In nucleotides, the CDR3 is TGTGCCATTTCCTCGTGGGGGAGCGGGGAGCTGTTTTTT. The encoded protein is CAISSWGSGELFF.

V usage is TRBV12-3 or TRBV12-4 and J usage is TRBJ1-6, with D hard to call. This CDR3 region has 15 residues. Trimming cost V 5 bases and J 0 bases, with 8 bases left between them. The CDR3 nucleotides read TGTGCCAGCAGTGGACGGTTCTCCTATAATTCACCCCTCCACTTT. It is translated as CASSGRFSYNSPLHF.

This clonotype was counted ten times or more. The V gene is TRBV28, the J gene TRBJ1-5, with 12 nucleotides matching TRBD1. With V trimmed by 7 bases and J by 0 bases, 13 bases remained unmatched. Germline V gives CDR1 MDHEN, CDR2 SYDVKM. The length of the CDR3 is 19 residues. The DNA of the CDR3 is TGTGCCAGCACCTTGATGGGGACAGGGGGCCGGTATAGCAATCAGCCCCAGCATTTT. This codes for CASTLMGTGGRYSNQPQHF.

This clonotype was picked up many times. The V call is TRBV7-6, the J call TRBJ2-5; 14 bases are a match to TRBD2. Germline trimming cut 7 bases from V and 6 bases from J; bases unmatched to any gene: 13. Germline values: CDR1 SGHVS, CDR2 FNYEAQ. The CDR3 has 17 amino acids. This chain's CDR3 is CASNRGLTSGGAKTQYF. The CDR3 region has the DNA TGTGCCAGCAACCGGGGCCTGACTAGCGGGGGGGCGAAGACCCAGTACTTC.

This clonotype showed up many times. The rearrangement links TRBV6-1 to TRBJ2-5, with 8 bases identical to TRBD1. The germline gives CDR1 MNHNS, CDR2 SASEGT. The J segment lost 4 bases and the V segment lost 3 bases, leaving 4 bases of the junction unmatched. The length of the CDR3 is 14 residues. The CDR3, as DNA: TGTGCCAGCAGTGACGAGGGGACAGGAGAGACCCAGTACTTC. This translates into CASSDEGTGETQYF.

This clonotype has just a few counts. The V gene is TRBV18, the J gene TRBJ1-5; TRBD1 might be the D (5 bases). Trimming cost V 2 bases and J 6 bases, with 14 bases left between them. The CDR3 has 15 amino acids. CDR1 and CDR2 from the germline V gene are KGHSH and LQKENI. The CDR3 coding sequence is TGTGCCAGCTCACCAGGGGGTAGGTGGGGTCAGCCCCAGCATTTT. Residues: CASSPGGRWGQPQHF.